This TCR beta chain derives from a study of technical replicates of blood from four donors. This table comes from immunoSEQ multiplex PCR, and its TCRdb copy is limited to in-frame clones, with some not included. In the table there are around 72,000 clones, about 90% of which are singletons. The CDR3 contains 16 residues. After removal of 4 bases from V and 3 bases from J, the junction contained 5 bases not matched to a gene. Germline loops: CDR1 SGHNT, CDR2 YENEEA. This TCR came from a human donor in good health. The specimen was T cells isolated from PBMCs. J is TRBJ2-2 and V is TRBV11-3; 10 bases line up with TRBD2. The CDR3 nucleotides are TGTGCCAGCAGCTCTTCGACTAGCGGGTACACCGGGGAGCTGTTTTTT. Encoded protein: CASSSSTSGYTGELFF.